The T cell receptor beta chain described here comes from a study of regulatory T cells in long-lasting Graves disease. Arm-PCR of CDR3 regions and iRepertoire HTBI primers were used to build TCR beta libraries. From the multiplex PCR reads, TCRdb called clonotypes with MiXCR, one entry per CDR3 protein. In the table there are 400,000 to 500,000 distinct CDR3 sequences, 14% of which are singletons. This clonotype was found many times. Time point meaning: newly diagnosed GD, antithyroid drugs for less than 3 months. PBMCs provided the RNA from which the TCR library was made. A peripheral blood sample, 7 to 9 milliliters in volume, was drawn into EDTA tubes. The CDR3 spans 13 residues. Germline loops: CDR1 SQVTM, CDR2 ANQGSEA. V shed 6 bases, J shed 0 bases, and the junction held 5 bases outside the gene matches. These data were also reused for a study on T cells in Graves' hyperthyroidism and ophthalmopathy. That investigation notes: In making diagnoses, clinical symptoms, serum thyroxine and TRAb, thyroid ultrasound and orbital computed tomography were all used. The majority of expanded thyroid clonotypes above 0.001 also appeared in blood. A model of 13 V-J features distinguished ophthalmopathy from stable hyperthyroidism.

Specimen: peripheral blood mononuclear cells (PBMCs), collected at new diagnosis, from a patient treated with antithyroid drugs. The rearrangement uses TRBV29-1 and TRBJ2-7; 7 positions agree with TRBD1. The receptor comes from a woman aged 45 to 65 with Graves disease. The CDR3 DNA follows: TGCAGCGTAACTGCAGGGGGCTCCTACGAGCAGTACTTC. It is translated as CSVTAGGSYEQYF.